Ten or more counts support the clone carrying this TCR beta chain. Its matching antigen is unknown. Losses at the gene ends were 4 bases for V and 2 bases for J; bases not matched to a gene: 11. Germline-derived CDR1 and CDR2 are SGHAT and FQNNGV. This CDR3 spans 16 amino acids. Amplification targeted TCR beta CDR3 regions from RNA transcripts. In the first-round RT-PCR of the TCR CDR3, the HTBI primer set was used. TCRdb processed the multiplex PCR reads anew with MiXCR; each CDR3 protein has one entry. The table records under 750,000 distinct CDR3 sequences, roughly 20% of them present only once. These data are taken from a study of T cells in Graves' hyperthyroidism and ophthalmopathy. Looking at the study overall: Peripheral blood specimens were obtained at initial diagnosis, prior to any treatment.

Findings and caveats of the study: Among clonotypes expanded in thyroid above 0.001, most were also found in blood. Ophthalmopathy could be told apart from stable hyperthyroidism with a 13 V-J model.

It was over 9.5 ml of fresh peripheral blood that supplied the PBMCs. The TCR originated in a woman in her fifties or sixties with Graves' hyperthyroidism that later progressed to Graves' ophthalmopathy. The specimen sequenced was blood. J is TRBJ2-7 and V is TRBV11-2; 7 bases are shared with TRBD1. The CDR3 protein is CASSYPSGTATYEQYF. In DNA form, the CDR3 reads TGTGCCAGCAGCTACCCGTCCGGGACAGCTACCTACGAGCAGTACTTC.